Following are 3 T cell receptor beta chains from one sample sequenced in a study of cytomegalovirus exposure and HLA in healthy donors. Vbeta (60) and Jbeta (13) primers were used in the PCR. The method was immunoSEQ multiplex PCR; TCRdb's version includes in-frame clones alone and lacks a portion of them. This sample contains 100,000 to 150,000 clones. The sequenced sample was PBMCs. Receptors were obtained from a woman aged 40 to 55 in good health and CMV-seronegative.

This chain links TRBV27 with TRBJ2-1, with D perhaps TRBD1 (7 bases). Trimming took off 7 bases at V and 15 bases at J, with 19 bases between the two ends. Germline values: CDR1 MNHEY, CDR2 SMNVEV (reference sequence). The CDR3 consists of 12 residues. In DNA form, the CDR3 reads TGTGCCAGCAAACATTATGCGGGACAGACGTTCTTC. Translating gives CASKHYAGQTFF.

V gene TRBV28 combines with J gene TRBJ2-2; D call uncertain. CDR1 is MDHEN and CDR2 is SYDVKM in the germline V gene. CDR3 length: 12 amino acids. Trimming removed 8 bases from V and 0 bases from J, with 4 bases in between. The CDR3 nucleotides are TGTGCCAGCTACTCGAACACCGGGGAGCTGTTTTTT. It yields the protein CASYSNTGELFF. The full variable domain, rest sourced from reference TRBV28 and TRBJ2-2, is DVKVTQSSRYLVKRTGEKVFLECVQDMDHENMFWYRQDPGLGLRLIYFSYDVKMKEKGDIPEGYSVSREKKERFSLILESASTNQTSMYLCASYSNTGELFFGEGSRLTVL.

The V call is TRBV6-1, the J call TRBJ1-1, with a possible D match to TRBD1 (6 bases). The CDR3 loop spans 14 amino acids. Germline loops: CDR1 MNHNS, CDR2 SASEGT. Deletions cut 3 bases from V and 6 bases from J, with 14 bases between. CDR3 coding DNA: TGTGCCAGCAGTGATGTCGGCAGGGGACCTGAAGCTTTCTTT. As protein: CASSDVGRGPEAFF.